This T cell receptor beta chain was sequenced during a study of blood T cell repertoires in COVID-19. Study at large: Sites in the United States, Italy and Spain provided acute and convalescent COVID-19 samples.

In the source study's methods: Estimates of nucleated cell counts were drawn from the amplification of reference gene primers. The table came from immunoSEQ multiplex PCR; TCRdb's copy has only in-frame clones and leaves some out. The V and J calls and clone size come from that table; D and trimming were worked out from the DNA. This table holds 200,000 or so clones, around 81% found once. This CDR3 comprises 15 residues. Germline V gene lookup returns CDR1 SGHVS and CDR2 FNYEAQ. With 4 bases clipped from V and 2 bases from J, the junction kept 5 bases outside the gene matches. Patients in Seattle were enrolled during active infection, then followed longitudinally.

The chain is built from TRBV7-6 and TRBJ2-7; 10 bases are a match to TRBD1. The source is a man aged 55 to 69 with COVID-19, enrolled during active disease. Material for sequencing was peripheral blood. The CDR3 DNA follows: TGTGCCAGCAGCTCGGGACAGGGGTCTCCCTACGAGCAGTACTTC. This sequence encodes CASSSGQGSPYEQYF.